A single sample gave rise to the 19 T cell receptor beta chains below, sequenced in a study of shared clonotypes between healthy human individuals. The data were produced by immunoSEQ multiplex PCR, yet TCRdb's version contains in-frame clones alone and is incomplete. The sample shows 1.6 million or so clones, approximately 98.5% of them seen only once. The specimen sequenced was naive CD4+ T cells sorted from blood. Subset meaning: CD45RA+ positively selected. The source of these receptors is a young man in good health.

Comments on this clone: The identical CDR3 is also encoded by other nucleotide sequences in the sample. V usage is TRBV18 and J usage is TRBJ2-1; weak D call: TRBD1 (6 bases). Between the trimmed V and J ends, which lost 6 bases and 0 bases, there was a span of 12 bases. CDR1 KGHSH and CDR2 LQKENI come from the germline V gene. The length of the CDR3 is 15 residues. CDR3 amino acids: CASSLQGVSYNEQFF. In DNA form, the CDR3 reads TGTGCCAGCTCTTTACAGGGTGTCTCCTACAATGAGCAGTTCTTC.

The CDR3, as DNA: TGTGCCAGCAGCCGATCGGGCGGGTTCACAAGCGGTGGGCAGTATTTT. Its translation is CASSRSGGFTSGGQYF. The chain combines TRBV5-8 with TRBJ2-3; the D gene is possibly TRBD2 (5 bases). The CDR3 length is 16 residues. Germline CDR1 reads SGHTS; CDR2 reads YDEGEE. Trimming cost V 4 bases and J 11 bases, with 26 bases left between them.

The chain employs TRBV4-1 and TRBJ2-1, with TRBD1 matching over 10 bases. J gave up 7 bases and V 5 bases, and 11 bases lay outside the gene matches. Germline V gene lookup returns CDR1 MGHRA and CDR2 YSYEKL. The CDR3 loop spans 16 amino acids. The CDR3 nucleotides are TGCGCCAGCAGCTCCCACCAAGGGACAGGGGTAAATGAGCAGTTCTTC. This sequence encodes CASSSHQGTGVNEQFF.

The chain employs TRBV9 and TRBJ2-7; a weak D match, TRBD2 (6 bases). This CDR3 is built from 14 residues. V shed 3 bases and J shed 2 bases, with 12 bases lying between them. From germline, CDR1 is SGDLS and CDR2 YYNGEE. The CDR3 DNA is TGTGCCAGCAGCGCGACGGGAGTTGCCTACGAGCAGTACTTC. It specifies CASSATGVAYEQYF.

The rearrangement links TRBV7-9 to TRBJ2-7, with 8 bases that match TRBD2. V shed 1 base, J shed 0 bases, and the junction held 2 bases outside the gene matches. The germline CDR1 and CDR2 sequences are SEHNR and FQNEAQ (reference sequence). The length of the CDR3 is 15 residues. CDR3 region: CASSLVRGDSYEQYF. The CDR3 nucleotides read TGTGCCAGCAGCTTAGTGCGGGGGGACTCCTACGAGCAGTACTTC.

The chain recombines TRBV10-3 with TRBJ2-7, with a weak D call TRBD2 (6 bases). Germline CDR1 and CDR2: ENHRY and SYGVKD. Trimming cost V 2 bases and J 5 bases, with 13 bases left between them. CDR3 length: 14 residues. The CDR3 loop reads CAISEDGSADEQYF. The DNA of the CDR3 is TGTGCCATCAGTGAGGACGGGAGCGCAGACGAGCAGTACTTC.

This sequence joins TRBV30 and TRBJ2-3; 9 bases map to TRBD2. Germline CDR1 and CDR2: GTSNPN and SVGIG (reference sequence). This CDR3 spans 16 amino acids. V shed 7 bases, J shed 1 base, and the junction held 12 bases outside the gene matches. In nucleotides, the CDR3 is TGTGCCTCCAGTTTTAGTGGACTAGCGCGCACAGATACGCAGTATTTT. It encodes CASSFSGLARTDTQYF. The full variable domain, in which reference TRBV30 and TRBJ2-3 provide the parts outside the CDR3, is SQTIHQWPATLVQPVGSPLSLECTVEGTSNPNLYWYRQAAGRGLQLLFYSVGIGQISSEVPQNLSASRPQDRQFILSSKKLLLSDSGFYLCASSFSGLARTDTQYFGPGTRLTVL.

The chain couples TRBV5-1 to TRBJ2-2; the D is unclear. The V end was cut by 6 bases, the J end by 1 base, with 4 bases between. Germline assignment: CDR1 SGHRS and CDR2 YFSETQ. The CDR3 has 12 residues. The CDR3 coding sequence is TGCGCCAGCAACTGGAACACCGGGGAGCTGTTTTTT. Encoded protein: CASNWNTGELFF.

The chain recombines TRBV18 with TRBJ2-5; D not resolved. The CDR3 spans 15 residues. Trimming cost V 2 bases and J 1 base, with 11 bases left between them. Germline V gene data show CDR1 as KGHSH and CDR2 as LQKENI. In DNA, the CDR3 is TGTGCCAGCTCACCATTCCTCCGGACCCAAGAGACCCAGTACTTC. As protein: CASSPFLRTQETQYF.

The chain combines TRBV10-2 with TRBJ2-2, with TRBD2 identical over 16 bases. The V and J ends lost 3 bases and 4 bases, in that order; junction bases with no gene match: 8. Germline CDR1 is WSHSY and CDR2 is SAAADI. The CDR3 totals 19 residues. The CDR3 is CASSDKGLAGGPSTGELFF. In nucleotides, the CDR3 is TGCGCCAGCAGTGATAAGGGACTAGCGGGAGGGCCCAGCACCGGGGAGCTGTTTTTT.

The chain uses TRBV2 and TRBJ2-3; perhaps TRBD2 as D (6 bases). The CDR3 is 14 residues long. Germline V gene lookup returns CDR1 SNHLY and CDR2 FYNNEI. V gave up 6 bases and J gave up 2 bases, with 12 bases separating them. The CDR3 coding sequence is TGTGCCAGCAGGGAGGGACCAAACACAGATACGCAGTATTTT. This gives the protein CASREGPNTDTQYF.

CDR3 bases: TGCGCCAGCAGCTTCACGGCGGGAGGTATAAATGAGCAGTTCTTC. Translating gives CASSFTAGGINEQFF. The chain has TRBV5-1 and TRBJ2-1; 8 positions agree with TRBD2. With 2 bases clipped from V and 7 bases from J, the junction kept 8 bases outside the gene matches. The germline V gene encodes CDR1 SGHRS and CDR2 YFSETQ. This CDR3 comprises 15 residues.

This chain links TRBV27 with TRBJ1-3; D gene uncertain. CDR1 and CDR2 (germline): MNHEY, SMNVEV (reference sequence). The germline V and J ends were trimmed by 5 bases and 0 bases, with 14 bases remaining between them. The CDR3 runs 16 residues. The CDR3 spells CASSPIREVSGNTIYF. For the CDR3, the DNA is TGTGCCAGCAGTCCAATCCGCGAGGTCTCTGGAAACACCATATATTTT.

This chain connects TRBV9 to TRBJ2-2, with 11 bases that match TRBD2. The V segment lost 0 bases and the J segment 7 bases; nucleotides outside the gene matches: 8. This CDR3 contains 17 residues. CDR1 and CDR2 (germline): SGDLS, YYNGEE. Written as DNA, the CDR3 is TGTGCCAGCAGCGTAGATGTGCTAGCGGGAGGCCACGGGGAGCTGTTTTTT. This gives the protein CASSVDVLAGGHGELFF. The whole variable domain, filled in from reference TRBV9 and TRBJ2-2, reads DSGVTQTPKHLITATGQRVTLRCSPRSGDLSVYWYQQSLDQGLQFLIQYYNGEERAKGNILERFSAQQFPDLHSELNLSSLELGDSALYFCASSVDVLAGGHGELFFGEGSRLTVL.

The genes are TRBV6-1 and TRBJ2-3, with a tentative D call TRBD1 (6 bases). V shed 4 bases and J shed 0 bases, with 20 bases lying between them. The CDR3 runs 18 residues. The germline V gene encodes CDR1 MNHNS and CDR2 SASEGT. The CDR3 here is CASSAVPGQFTSTDTQYF. The CDR3 DNA reads as TGTGCCAGCAGTGCCGTACCCGGACAGTTTACTAGCACAGATACGCAGTATTTT.

This rearrangement joins TRBV4-3 to TRBJ2-6, with TRBD2 matching over 9 bases. The CDR3 covers 20 residues. Germline lookup yields CDR1 LGHNA and CDR2 YSLEER. After removal of 2 bases from V and 4 bases from J, the junction contained 15 bases not matched to a gene. The CDR3 DNA follows: TGCGCCAGCAGCCAAATTTTAGCGGGGGCCTTTTCCGCGGGGGCCAACGTCCTGACTTTC. Translated: CASSQILAGAFSAGANVLTF.

The chain couples TRBV18 to TRBJ1-2; D unclear. The V and J ends lost 3 bases and 4 bases respectively, with 12 bases between them. Germline loops: CDR1 KGHSH, CDR2 LQKENI. This CDR3 has 14 residues. The CDR3 spells CASSPWGSGYGYTF. The CDR3 region has the DNA TGTGCCAGCTCACCCTGGGGATCGGGCTATGGCTACACCTTC.

The rearrangement joins TRBV14 to TRBJ2-5, with D possibly matching TRBD2 (5 bases). Germline V gene data show CDR1 as SGHDN and CDR2 as FVKESK. The CDR3 has 14 amino acids. Trimming took off 4 bases at V and 3 bases at J, with 12 bases between the two ends. Here the CDR3 reads CASSPRDLKETQYF. CDR3 coding DNA: TGTGCCAGCAGCCCCCGGGATTTGAAAGAGACCCAGTACTTC. Combining the CDR3 with reference TRBV14 and TRBJ2-5 gives the whole variable domain EAGVTQFPSHSVIEKGQTVTLRCDPISGHDNLYWYRRVMGKEIKFLLHFVKESKQDESGMPNNRFLAERTGGTYSTLKVQPAELEDSGVYFCASSPRDLKETQYFGPGTRLLVL.

The V and J genes are TRBV5-1 and TRBJ2-5, with D possibly called TRBD1 or TRBD2 (5 bases each). The CDR3 loop spans 16 amino acids. The ends were cut back, 3 bases at V and 5 bases at J, with 20 bases in the middle. From germline, CDR1 is SGHRS and CDR2 YFSETQ. CDR3 sequence reads: CASSSQSVGVGETQYF. In nucleotides, the CDR3 is TGCGCCAGCAGCTCGCAGTCGGTGGGGGTCGGGGAGACCCAGTACTTC.